At least ten counts were recorded for the clone carrying this T cell receptor (beta chain). V dropped 2 bases and J dropped 8 bases, with 9 bases sitting between them. Germline CDR1 MDHEN, CDR2 SYDVKM. The CDR3 runs to 12 residues. The entry originates in a study of Graves' ophthalmopathy and Graves' hyperthyroidism. RNA served as the template for amplifying TCR beta CDR3 regions. First-round RT-PCR used HTBI primers; second-round multiplex PCR followed. TCRdb ran MiXCR on the multiplex PCR reads and lists one entry per CDR3 protein. The data show hundreds of thousands of distinct CDR3 sequences, with 22% seen just once and approximately 7.7% held by the top ten.

The genes are TRBV28 and TRBJ1-2; unclear D gene. This receptor was identified in a woman between 18 and 29 years old with stable Graves' hyperthyroidism. Some clones in this sample may be carry-over from other donors' samples. Sequences were obtained from peripheral blood. The CDR3 loop is CASSLSRKGYTF. The DNA of the CDR3 is TGTGCCAGCAGTTTAAGTCGGAAAGGCTACACCTTC.